The source of this T cell receptor (beta chain) is a study of blood T cell repertoires in COVID-19. On the study more broadly: The United States, Italy and Spain were the sources of the acute and convalescent COVID-19 samples. Sources were T cells, B-cell-depleted T cells, or PBMCs; the material itself was cDNA or gDNA.

CDR3 length: 15 amino acids. Looked up from germline, CDR1 is SGDLS and CDR2 is YYNGEE. Trimming shortened V by 4 bases and J by 6 bases, and 19 bases separated the two germline ends. Authors' analysis steps: Researchers report that nucleated cell counts were estimated from reference gene primer amplification. TCRdb's table, derived via immunoSEQ multiplex PCR, lists solely in-frame clones and lacks some. That table is the source of V, J and clone size, and D and trimming were worked out from the DNA. The profile covers 150,000 or so clones, with more than 65% appearing a single time and more than 7.5% taken by the ten largest.

This sequence originates from a woman aged 45-65 years with acute or convalescent COVID-19. The V gene is TRBV9, the J gene TRBJ1-2; possible D gene TRBD1, 6 bases. Sample: peripheral blood. CDR3 region: CASSRGRGIGDGYTF. The DNA for the CDR3 is TGTGCCAGCAGCAGGGGGAGGGGGATAGGCGATGGCTACACCTTC.